The subject of this entry is one T cell receptor (beta chain). Its antigen is unknown. This entry comes from a study of cytomegalovirus exposure and HLA in healthy donors. As for the study in general: A subsequent analysis stated that the approximately 120 validation repertoires were run on the same platform as the 550 to 750 first-cohort repertoires. Findings and limits, study-wide: Most TCRs appeared rarely, but some public TCRs recurred in many donors.

The CDR3 has 14 residues. Per the germline V gene, CDR1 is SNHLY and CDR2 is FYNNEI. With 6 bases clipped from V and 6 bases from J, the junction kept 10 bases outside the gene matches. The donors formed part of the approximately 120-subject validation cohort, distinct from the approximately 670-subject first cohort. The protocol was immunoSEQ multiplex PCR, while the TCRdb copy is restricted to in-frame clones and leaves out a portion. The table has 150,000 to 250,000 clones, roughly three quarters seen once. The sequence was collected from a woman younger than 45 in good health and CMV-seronegative. Sequences were obtained from PBMCs. V usage is TRBV2 and J usage is TRBJ1-1; TRBD1 matches 7 bases. CDR3 sequence reads: CASSGFRGVSEAFF. CDR3 sequence (DNA): TGTGCCAGCAGCGGCTTCAGGGGGGTGTCTGAAGCTTTCTTT.